The following is a T cell receptor (beta chain) sequence with its context. Antigen unknown. The length of the CDR3 is 16 residues. The V gene lost 0 bases and the J gene lost 7 bases, with 16 bases spanning the gap. CDR1 and CDR2 (germline): LNHNV, YYDKDF (reference sequence). Libraries were prepared by immunoSEQ multiplex PCR; TCRdb keeps only in-frame clonotypes and omits some of them. The table shows over 85,000 clones, with approximately 91% occurring only once. The record originates from a study of T cell responses to AZD1222 COVID-19 vaccine. Whole-study findings and limits: Donor demographics were predominantly white British with a female majority; clonal diversity may be underestimated. Only a handful of AZD1222 recipients were seropositive at baseline. Increases in Spike-specific TCR breadth and depth were seen after two AZD1222 doses.

This sample comprised peripheral blood, obtained 28 days after the second AZD1222 dose. The receptor was isolated from an adult who received the AZD1222 COVID-19 vaccine. This sequence joins TRBV15 and TRBJ1-5, with D possibly TRBD1 on 6 matching bases. In DNA form, the CDR3 reads TGTGCCACCAGCAGAGATCGTTATAGGGGGGAACAGCCCCAGCATTTT. It encodes CATSRDRYRGEQPQHF.